The present TCR beta chain was sequenced within a study of response to subunit inactivated influenza vaccine. MiXCR was run by TCRdb on the RT-PCR reads, yielding one entry per CDR3 protein. Of around 300,000 distinct CDR3 sequences listed, about 20% are singletons. This clonotype was picked up many times. Trimming took 5 bases from V and 0 from J, leaving 10 bases between them. CDR1 MNHNS and CDR2 SASEGT come from the germline V gene. This CDR3 is 14 amino acids long. The specimen comprised PBMCs from blood, sampled 21 months after vaccination. The sequence came from a man aged 50 to 69 who received an inactivated influenza vaccine. This rearrangement joins TRBV6-1 to TRBJ1-2; D remains unclear. The CDR3 DNA reads TGTGCCAGCAGTAAGAGAGTTCCTAACTATGGCTACACCTTC. This gives the protein CASSKRVPNYGYTF.